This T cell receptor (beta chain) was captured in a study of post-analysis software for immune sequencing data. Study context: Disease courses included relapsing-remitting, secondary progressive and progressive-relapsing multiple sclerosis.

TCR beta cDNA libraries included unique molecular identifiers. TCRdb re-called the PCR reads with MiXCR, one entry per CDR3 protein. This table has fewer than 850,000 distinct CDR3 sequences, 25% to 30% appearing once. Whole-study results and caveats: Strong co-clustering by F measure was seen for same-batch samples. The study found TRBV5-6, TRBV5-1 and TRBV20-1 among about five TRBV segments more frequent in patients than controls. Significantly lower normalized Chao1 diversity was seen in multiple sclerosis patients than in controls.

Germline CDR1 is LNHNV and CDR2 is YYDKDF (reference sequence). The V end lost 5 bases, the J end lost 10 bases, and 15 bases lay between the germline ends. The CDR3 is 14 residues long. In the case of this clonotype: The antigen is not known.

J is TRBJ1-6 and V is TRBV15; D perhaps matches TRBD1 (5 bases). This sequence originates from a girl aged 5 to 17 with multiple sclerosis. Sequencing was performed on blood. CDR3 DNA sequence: TGTGCCACCAGCGTCGGAGGGGCAGGATCACCCCTCCACTTT. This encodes CATSVGGAGSPLHF.